A single sample gave rise to the 7 T cell receptor beta chains below, sequenced in a study of read filtering for tumor transcriptome and immune sequencing. This library used approximately 370 ng RNA and molecular barcoded adaptors spanning alpha/delta and beta/gamma chains. TCRdb ran MiXCR on the reads and lists one entry per CDR3 protein. The table has tens of thousands of distinct CDR3 sequences, approximately 15% seen once. Sequencing used a population of CD138-negative cells sorted from bone marrow. These receptors were obtained from a donor aged 40 or over with multiple myeloma.

This clonotype was counted ten times or more. The chain carries TRBV12-3 or TRBV12-4 and TRBJ1-5, with D perhaps TRBD1 (6 bases). The ends were cut back, 3 bases at V and 0 bases at J, with 24 bases in the middle. The CDR3 loop spans 20 amino acids. CDR3 nucleotide sequence: TGTGCCAGCAGTTTCTGGGGTAGTGGAGGGGGAAAGGTTAGCAATCAGCCCCAGCATTTT. Encoded protein: CASSFWGSGGGKVSNQPQHF.

Comments on this clonotype: With a much larger clone just one base away, this may be a read error. The chain combines TRBV29-1 with TRBJ2-7, with D perhaps TRBD1 (6 bases). Germline assignment: CDR1 SQVTM and CDR2 ANQGSEA. This CDR3 has 12 amino acids. CDR3 protein: CSGRGLDYGQYF. The CDR3 region has the DNA TGCAGCGGCAGGGGTCTCGACTACGGGCAGTACTTC.

In this sample, this clonotype turned up a few times. The chain is built from TRBV7-2 and TRBJ1-2; D unresolved. Between the trimmed V and J ends, which lost 3 bases and 6 bases, there was a span of 11 bases. CDR1 is SGHTA, CDR2 FQGNSA, per germline. The CDR3 covers 13 residues. CDR3 sequence (DNA): TGTGCCAGCAGCTTGGGCCGGGCCGATGGCTACACCTTC. Translated: CASSLGRADGYTF. The variable domain in full, completed from reference TRBV7-2 and TRBJ1-2, reads GAGVSQSPSNKVTEKGKDVELRCDPISGHTALYWYRQSLGQGLEFLIYFQGNSAPDKSGLPSDRFSAERTGGSVSTLTIQRTQQEDSAVYLCASSLGRADGYTFGSGTRLTVV.

This chain connects TRBV4-1 to TRBJ1-5; D unresolved. The V gene lost 1 base and the J gene lost 6 bases, with 4 bases spanning the gap. The length of the CDR3 is 12 residues. In germline, CDR1 is MGHRA, CDR2 YSYEKL. The CDR3 DNA follows: TGCGCCAGCAGCCAAGGGTCTCAGCCCCAGCATTTT. Its protein product is CASSQGSQPQHF.

At least ten counts were recorded for this clonotype. The chain combines TRBV3-1 with TRBJ2-7; TRBD1 aligns across 9 bases. The CDR3 sequence is 14 residues long. J was trimmed by 4 bases and V by 3 bases; bases with no gene match: 4. CDR1 LGHDT and CDR2 YNNKEL come from the germline V gene (reference sequence). Here the CDR3 DNA reads TGTGCCAGCAGCCAGGGACAGGGAAGGTACGAGCAGTACTTC. Its translation is CASSQGQGRYEQYF.

This clonotype appeared a few times. The rearrangement uses TRBV6-6 and TRBJ2-2; D unclear. The ends were cut back, 5 bases at V and 3 bases at J, with 16 bases in the middle. The germline V gene has CDR1 MNHNY and CDR2 SVGAGI (reference sequence). This CDR3 is built from 16 residues. DNA for the CDR3: TGTGCCAGCAGTCAACTGACCGGTCTGGACACCGGGGAGCTGTTTTTT. This gives the protein CASSQLTGLDTGELFF.

Ten or more counts support this clonotype. This sequence joins TRBV7-2 and TRBJ2-7; no reliable D call. The V end was cut by 1 base, the J end by 0 bases, with 4 bases between. Germline V gives CDR1 SGHTA, CDR2 FQGNSA. There are 13 residues in the CDR3. The CDR3 coding sequence is TGTGCCAGCAGCTTAGACAGCTCCTACGAGCAGTACTTC. Protein: CASSLDSSYEQYF.